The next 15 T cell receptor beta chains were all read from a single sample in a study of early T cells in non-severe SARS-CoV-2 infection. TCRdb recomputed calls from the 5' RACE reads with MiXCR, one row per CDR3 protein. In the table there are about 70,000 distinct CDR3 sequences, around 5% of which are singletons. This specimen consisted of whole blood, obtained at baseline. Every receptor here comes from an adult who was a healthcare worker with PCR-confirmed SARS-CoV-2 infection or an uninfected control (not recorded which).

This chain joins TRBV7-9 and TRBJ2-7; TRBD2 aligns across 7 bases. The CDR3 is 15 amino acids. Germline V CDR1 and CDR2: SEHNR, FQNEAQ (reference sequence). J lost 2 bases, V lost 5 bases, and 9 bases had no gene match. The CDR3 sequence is CASSGRGDPTYEQYF. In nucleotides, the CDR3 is TGTGCCAGCAGCGGCCGGGGGGACCCAACCTACGAGCAGTACTTC.

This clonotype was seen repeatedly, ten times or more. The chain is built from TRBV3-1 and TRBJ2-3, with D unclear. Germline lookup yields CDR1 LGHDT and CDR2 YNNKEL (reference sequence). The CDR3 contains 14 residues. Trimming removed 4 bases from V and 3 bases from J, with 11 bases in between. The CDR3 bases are TGTGCCAGCAGCCCATGGACGTCAACAGATACGCAGTATTTT. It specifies CASSPWTSTDTQYF.

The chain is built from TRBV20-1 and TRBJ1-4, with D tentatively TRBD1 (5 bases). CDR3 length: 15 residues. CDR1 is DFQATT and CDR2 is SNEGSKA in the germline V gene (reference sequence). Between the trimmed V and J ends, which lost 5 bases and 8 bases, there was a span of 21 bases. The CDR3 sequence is CSAPKGRFGDEKLFF. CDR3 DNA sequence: TGCAGTGCTCCGAAGGGGCGGTTCGGGGACGAAAAACTGTTTTTT.

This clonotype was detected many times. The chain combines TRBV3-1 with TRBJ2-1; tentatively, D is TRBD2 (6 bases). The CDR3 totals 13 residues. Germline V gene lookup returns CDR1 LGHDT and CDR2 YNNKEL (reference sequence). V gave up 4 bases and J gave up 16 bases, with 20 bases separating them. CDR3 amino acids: CASSPQRGTPEFF. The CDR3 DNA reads TGTGCCAGCAGCCCACAACGGGGGACCCCAGAATTCTTC.

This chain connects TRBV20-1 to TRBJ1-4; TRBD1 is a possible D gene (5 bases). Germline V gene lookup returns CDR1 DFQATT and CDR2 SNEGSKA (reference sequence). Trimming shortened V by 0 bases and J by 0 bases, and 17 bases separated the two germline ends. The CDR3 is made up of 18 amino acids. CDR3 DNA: TGCAGTGCTAGAGATGTTCAGGGTTCACATGCAACTAATGAAAAACTGTTTTTT. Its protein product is CSARDVQGSHATNEKLFF.

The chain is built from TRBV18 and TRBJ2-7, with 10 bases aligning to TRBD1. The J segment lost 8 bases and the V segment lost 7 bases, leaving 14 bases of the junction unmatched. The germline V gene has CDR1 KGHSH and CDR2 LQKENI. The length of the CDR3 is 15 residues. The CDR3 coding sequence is TGTGCCAGCTGCCCGACCGGGACAGGGGTCATGAAGCAGTACTTC. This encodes CASCPTGTGVMKQYF.

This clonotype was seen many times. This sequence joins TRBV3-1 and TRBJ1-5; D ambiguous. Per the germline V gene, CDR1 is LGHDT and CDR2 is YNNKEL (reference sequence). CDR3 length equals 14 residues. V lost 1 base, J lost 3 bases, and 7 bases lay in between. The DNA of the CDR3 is TGTGCCAGCAGCCAAGGGGGAGCCAATCAGCCCCAGCATTTT. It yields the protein CASSQGGANQPQHF.

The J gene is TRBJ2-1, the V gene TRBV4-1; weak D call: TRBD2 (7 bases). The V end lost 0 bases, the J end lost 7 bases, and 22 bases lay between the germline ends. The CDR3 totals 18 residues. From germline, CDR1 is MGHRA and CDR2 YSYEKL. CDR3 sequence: CASSQDRGRERFKNEQFF. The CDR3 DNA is TGCGCCAGCAGCCAAGACCGGGGGCGGGAGAGGTTCAAAAATGAGCAGTTCTTC.

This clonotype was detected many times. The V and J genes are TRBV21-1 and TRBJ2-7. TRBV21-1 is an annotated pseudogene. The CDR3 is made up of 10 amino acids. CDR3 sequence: CASKAYEQYF. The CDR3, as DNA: TGTGCCAGCAAGGCCTACGAGCAGTACTTC.

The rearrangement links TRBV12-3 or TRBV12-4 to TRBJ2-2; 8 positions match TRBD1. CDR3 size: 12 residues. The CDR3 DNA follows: TGTGGGACAGGGAAGATTCCCGGGGAGCTGTTTTTT. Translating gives CGTGKIPGELFF.

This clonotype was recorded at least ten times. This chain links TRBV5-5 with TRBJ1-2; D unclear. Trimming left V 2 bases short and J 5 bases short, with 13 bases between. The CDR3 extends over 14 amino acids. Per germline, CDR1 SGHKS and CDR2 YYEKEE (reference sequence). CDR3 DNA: TGTGCCAGCAGCTTAGTAGACCACTTGTATGGCTACACCTTC. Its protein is CASSLVDHLYGYTF.

The CDR3 region has the DNA TGTGCCAGCAGCTCGGGGGTATCCGGTGCAGATACGCAGTATTTT. It encodes CASSSGVSGADTQYF. The chain joins TRBV7-3 to TRBJ2-3, with TRBD2 as a possible D gene (6 bases). V lost 4 bases to trimming and J lost 4 bases, with 15 bases between them. This CDR3 contains 15 residues. Germline assignment: CDR1 SGHTA and CDR2 FQGTGA.

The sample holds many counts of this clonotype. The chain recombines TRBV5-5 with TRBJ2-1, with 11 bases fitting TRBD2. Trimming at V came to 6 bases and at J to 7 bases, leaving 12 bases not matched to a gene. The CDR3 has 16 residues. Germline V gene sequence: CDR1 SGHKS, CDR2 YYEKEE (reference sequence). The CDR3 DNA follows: TGTGCCAGCACCCTTAGCGGGAGGGTCTCCTGGAATGAGCAGTTCTTC. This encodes CASTLSGRVSWNEQFF.

The CDR3 bases are TGTGCCAGCAGCTTGGCCCCCTCCTACGAGCAGTACTTC. Translating gives CASSLAPSYEQYF. This chain uses TRBV5-8 with TRBJ2-7; no firm D call. The CDR3 length is 13 residues. The ends were cut back, 0 bases at V and 0 bases at J, with 4 bases in the middle. The germline gives CDR1 SGHTS, CDR2 YDEGEE. Based on the CDR3 plus reference TRBV5-8 and TRBJ2-7, the full variable domain is EAGVTQSPTHLIKTRGQQATLRCSPISGHTSVYWYQQALGLGLQFLLWYDEGEERNRGNFPPRFSGRQFPNYSSELNVNALELEDSALYLCASSLAPSYEQYFGPGTRLTVT.

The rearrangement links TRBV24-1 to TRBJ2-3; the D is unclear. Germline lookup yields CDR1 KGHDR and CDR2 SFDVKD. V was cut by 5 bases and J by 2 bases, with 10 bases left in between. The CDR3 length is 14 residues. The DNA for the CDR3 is TGTGCCACCAGTGCCGACGGAACCACAGATACGCAGTATTTT. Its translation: CATSADGTTDTQYF.